This is a list of T cell receptor beta chains from one sample in a study of blood T cell repertoires in COVID-19. This table comes from immunoSEQ multiplex PCR, and its TCRdb copy is limited to in-frame clones, with some not included. Here the sample spans some 130,000 clones, about 72% being singletons. Sequencing was done on a sample of peripheral blood. The receptors derive from a man aged 55 to 70 who had recovered from COVID-19. The CDR3 runs from the conserved cysteine through the conserved F or W. D genes are given only for firm matches. Part of the rows lack a size; the others show once, few, many or a class for expanded clones.

abundance	d_gene	j_gene	v_gene	CDR3nt	CDR3aa
.	.	TRBJ1-1	TRBV5-4	TGTGCCAGCAGCAACCAGGCGGCGCAGGGATGGAACACTGAAGCTTTCTTT	CASSNQAAQGWNTEAFF
few	.	TRBJ2-1	TRBV27	TGTGCCAGCAGTCCAGGGGAGTCAGGTGAGCAGTTCTTC	CASSPGESGEQFF
.	.	TRBJ2-1	TRBV11-1	TGTGCCAGCAGCTCCCTGGGTAGGGGCTCCTACAATGAGCAGTTCTTC	CASSSLGRGSYNEQFF
.	.	TRBJ1-6	TRBV6-5	TGTGCCAGCAGTTACGACGGGAGGAGTGGTAATTCACCCCTCCACTTT	CASSYDGRSGNSPLHF
.	TRBD1	TRBJ1-4	TRBV11-2	TGTGCCAGCAACCACAGGGGTTTGGGTGAAAAACTGTTTTTT	CASNHRGLGEKLFF
.	.	TRBJ1-2	TRBV2	TGTGCCAGCGATGGGGCAGCCTCGGCCACCTTC	CASDGAASATF
.	TRBD2	TRBJ2-3	TRBV6-2/TRBV6-3	TGTGCCAGCAGTTACTCCCCTAGCGGGGGGGAGTTAGATACGCAGTATTTT	CASSYSPSGGELDTQYF
.	.	TRBJ1-1	TRBV12-3/TRBV12-4	TGTGCCAGCAGCTTCACAGGGAACACTGAAGCTTTCTTT	CASSFTGNTEAFF
.	TRBD2	TRBJ2-1	TRBV7-2	TGTGCCAGCAGTCGGACTAGCGTAGGCAATGAGCAGTTCTTC	CASSRTSVGNEQFF
few	TRBD2	TRBJ2-1	TRBV27	TGTGCCAGCAGCCCGGGACTAGCGGGGGGCACTCTCAGCTCCTACAATGAGCAGTTCTTC	CASSPGLAGGTLSSYNEQFF
.	TRBD1	TRBJ2-1	TRBV6-4	TGTGCCAGCAGTGAATTCGCAGGGGGTAATGAGCAGTTCTTC	CASSEFAGGNEQFF
.	TRBD1	TRBJ1-2	TRBV5-5	TGTGCCAGCAGCTCCGGACAGGGGGCTAACACCTTC	CASSSGQGANTF
.	TRBD1	TRBJ2-3	TRBV27	TGTGCCAGCAGTAGGGACAGCAACTACGCAGATACGCAGTATTTT	CASSRDSNYADTQYF
.	TRBD1	TRBJ1-4	TRBV28	TGTGCCAGCAGTTCTCCGGACAGGGGATATGAAAAACTGTTTTTT	CASSSPDRGYEKLFF
.	.	TRBJ2-2	TRBV30	TGTGCCTGGAGAGTATCGGGGGCCGGGGAGCTGTTTTTT	CAWRVSGAGELFF
.	TRBD1	TRBJ2-6	TRBV7-9	TGTGCCAGCAGCCTGACAGGGCGCTCTGGGGCCAACGTCCTGACTTTC	CASSLTGRSGANVLTF
.	.	TRBJ2-1	TRBV12-2	TGTGCAAGTCGCTTCCGGGACAGAGACTACAATGAGCAGTTCTTC	CASRFRDRDYNEQFF
.	.	TRBJ1-6	TRBV4-3	TGCGCCAGCAGCCAAGAACAGTCCTATAATTCACCCCTCCACTTT	CASSQEQSYNSPLHF
few	.	TRBJ1-1	TRBV7-6	TGTGCCAGCAGCTTAGGCTTTGCGGGGGCTGAAGCTTTCTTT	CASSLGFAGAEAFF
.	TRBD2	TRBJ2-5	TRBV7-3	TGTGCCAGCAGCCGCATGGGAGCGGGAGGGGAGACCCAGTACTTC	CASSRMGAGGETQYF
.	TRBD1	TRBJ1-3	TRBV28	TGTGCCAGCAGTCCTCCCGGGACAGGCTCTGGAAACACCATATATTTT	CASSPPGTGSGNTIYF
.	TRBD2	TRBJ2-1	TRBV28	TGTGCCAGCAGTCGGACTAGCGGGGCCTACAATGAGCAGTTCTTC	CASSRTSGAYNEQFF
.	.	TRBJ2-5	TRBV28	TGTGCCAGCGGAAAGGTTAGCAGACAAGAGACCCAGTACTTC	CASGKVSRQETQYF
medium-sized	TRBD2	TRBJ2-1	TRBV9	TGTGCCAGCAGCGTAGATCGGGCTAGCGGGAGTTACAATGAGCAGTTCTTC	CASSVDRASGSYNEQFF
.	TRBD1	TRBJ2-7	TRBV5-1	TGCGCCAGCAGCCCAGGACAGGTCAACTCCTACGAGCAGTACTTC	CASSPGQVNSYEQYF
.	TRBD1	TRBJ2-7	TRBV29-1	TGCAGCGTTGGGACAGGGCGCTCCTACGAGCAGTACTTC	CSVGTGRSYEQYF
.	.	TRBJ2-2	TRBV7-3	TGTGCCAGCAGCTCTGGACTTTCAAGGAACACCGGGGAGCTGTTTTTT	CASSSGLSRNTGELFF
.	.	TRBJ1-2	TRBV4-2	TGTGCCAGCAGCCAAGGGACGGCTCAGGGGGGCTACACCTTC	CASSQGTAQGGYTF
few	.	TRBJ1-1	TRBV5-1	TGCGCCAGCAGCTCGGCCCAGGGTACCCCTGAAGCTTTCTTT	CASSSAQGTPEAFF
.	TRBD2	TRBJ2-2	TRBV6-6	TGTGCCAGCAGTTTCACTAGCGGGGACACCGGGGAGCTGTTTTTT	CASSFTSGDTGELFF
.	TRBD1	TRBJ1-2	TRBV10-3	TGTGCCACGCTGGACAGGGATAAGAATGGCTACACCTTC	CATLDRDKNGYTF
many	TRBD1	TRBJ1-5	TRBV6-5	TGTGCCAGCAGAAAAGACAGGGGGTGGAATCAGCCCCAGCATTTT	CASRKDRGWNQPQHF
once	TRBD2	TRBJ2-1	TRBV15	TGTGCCACCAGCAGAGATCTCTGGACTAGCGGAGGTGGGAATGAGCAGTTCTTC	CATSRDLWTSGGGNEQFF
medium-sized	.	TRBJ1-2	TRBV3-1/TRBV3-2	TGTGCCAGCAGTCAAGCTTATGGCTACACCTTC	CASSQAYGYTF
.	.	TRBJ2-1	TRBV6-5	TGTGCCAGCAGTTCTGCGTCTGACTACAATGAGCAGTTCTTC	CASSSASDYNEQFF
.	.	TRBJ1-1	TRBV11-2	TGTGCCAGCAGCTTGACAGAGAACACTGAAGCTTTCTTT	CASSLTENTEAFF
.	.	TRBJ2-7	TRBV9	TGTGCCAGCAGCGTAGATCAGGGGAGCTCCTACGAGCAGTACTTC	CASSVDQGSSYEQYF
.	TRBD1	TRBJ2-7	TRBV6-5	TGTGCCACCAAGATGGGACAGGGGTTCGACGAGCAGTACTTC	CATKMGQGFDEQYF
once	TRBD1	TRBJ2-5	TRBV20-1	TGCAGTGCTAGTGCTACAGGGGTAGAGACCCAGTACTTC	CSASATGVETQYF
.	TRBD1	TRBJ2-2	TRBV19	TGTGCCAGTAGTGAATCGGACAGGCTCGCCGGGGAGCTGTTTTTT	CASSESDRLAGELFF
.	.	TRBJ1-5	TRBV28	TGTGCCAGCAGTTTATACGGGTATAGCAATCAGCCCCAGCATTTT	CASSLYGYSNQPQHF
.	.	TRBJ2-3	TRBV4-3	TGCGCCAGCAGCCACTTCACAGATACGCAGTATTTT	CASSHFTDTQYF
few	.	TRBJ2-5	TRBV19	TGTGCCAGTAGTCGAGCCTTCCAAGAGACCCAGTACTTC	CASSRAFQETQYF